The 29 T cell receptor beta chains given below trace back to one sample, sequenced in a study of T cell repertoires in cytomegalovirus infection. Antigens of these TCRs are unknown. TCRdb recomputed calls from the reads with MiXCR, one row per CDR3 protein. The table has 680,000 or so distinct CDR3 sequences, roughly 33% seen once. Source: cultured PBMCs, taken from culture after CMV antigen stimulation. The receptors come from a human donor in good health (CMV status not recorded). Some clones in this sample may be carry-over from other donors' samples.

The CDR3: CASRKHGDSTYNEQFF. CDR3 nucleotides: TGTGCCAGCAGGAAACATGGGGACAGCACCTACAATGAGCAGTTCTTC. The chain employs TRBV6-6 and TRBJ2-1, with 7 bases lining up with TRBD1. The CDR3 consists of 16 residues. The V and J ends lost 6 bases and 2 bases, in that order; junction bases with no gene match: 10. CDR1 and CDR2 (germline): MNHNY, SVGAGI (reference sequence).

This clonotype was seen only a few times. The chain links TRBV28 to TRBJ1-4; 8 nucleotides match TRBD1. Per the germline V gene, CDR1 is MDHEN and CDR2 is SYDVKM. The CDR3 covers 14 residues. J was trimmed by 6 bases and V by 7 bases; bases with no gene match: 7. CDR3 coding DNA: TGTGCCAGCACCACCCTGGACAGGGATGAAAAACTGTTTTTT. It codes for CASTTLDRDEKLFF.

This clonotype occurred a few times. The V and J genes are TRBV7-2 and TRBJ1-4, with D uncertain. Trimming took off 5 bases at V and 0 bases at J, with 7 bases between the two ends. The CDR3 length is 14 residues. Germline CDR1 reads SGHTA; CDR2 reads FQGNSA. The CDR3 coding sequence is TGTGCCAGCAGCCAAGCGGCAACTAATGAAAAACTGTTTTTT. It is translated as CASSQAATNEKLFF.

This clonotype was counted ten times or more. The chain carries TRBV7-2 and TRBJ2-5, with 11 nucleotides matching TRBD2. This CDR3 region has 15 residues. V trimming: 1 base; J trimming: 5 bases; junction bases outside the gene matches: 3. The germline V gene has CDR1 SGHTA and CDR2 FQGNSA. CDR3 sequence reads: CASSLELAGAETQYF. The CDR3 region has the DNA TGTGCCAGCAGCTTAGAACTAGCGGGAGCGGAGACCCAGTACTTC.

For the CDR3, the DNA is TGTGCCAGCAGACCCCGCCTTAGGAGCGGGCTGAGCACAGATACGCAGTATTTT. As protein: CASRPRLRSGLSTDTQYF. J is TRBJ2-3 and V is TRBV12-3 or TRBV12-4, with TRBD2 as a possible D gene (6 bases). CDR3 size: 18 residues. Deletions cut 6 bases from V and 0 bases from J, with 22 bases between.

This rearrangement joins TRBV20-1 to TRBJ2-1, with D tentatively TRBD2 (6 bases). Per germline, CDR1 DFQATT and CDR2 SNEGSKA (reference sequence). The CDR3 runs 15 residues. V was trimmed by 5 bases and J by 4 bases, leaving 18 bases between them. The CDR3 loop is CSAPPRAGRYNEQFF. The CDR3 bases are TGCAGTGCTCCCCCCAGGGCGGGGAGATACAATGAGCAGTTCTTC.

This CDR3 is CASSLDRGHEQFF. In DNA, the CDR3 is TGTGCCAGCAGCCTGGACAGGGGACATGAGCAGTTCTTC. The chain carries TRBV7-8 and TRBJ2-1; 9 nucleotides match TRBD1. Germline V gene data show CDR1 as SGHVS and CDR2 as FQNEAQ. V gave up 5 bases and J gave up 8 bases; unmatched junction bases: 4. The CDR3 runs to 13 residues.

This chain connects TRBV7-6 to TRBJ2-6; D perhaps matches TRBD2 (5 bases). Germline CDR1 is SGHVS and CDR2 is FNYEAQ. V gave up 7 bases and J gave up 2 bases, with 9 bases separating them. The CDR3 has 14 residues. CDR3 sequence reads: CASIRGTGANVLTF. The CDR3 DNA reads as TGTGCCAGCATCCGGGGTACTGGGGCCAACGTCCTGACTTTC.

Note on this clonotype: A junction end diverges from the germline sequence, so it may reflect a read error. DNA for the CDR3: TGTCCCAGCAGCAGAACGACAGGGGCCCGCAACACTGAAGCTTTCTTT. Protein: CPSSRTTGARNTEAFF. The rearrangement links TRBV6-1 to TRBJ1-1; 8 bases are a match to TRBD1. This CDR3 is built from 16 residues. Looked up from germline, CDR1 is MNHNS and CDR2 is SASEGT.

The chain couples TRBV20-1 to TRBJ2-1; possible D gene TRBD1, 5 bases. The CDR3 length is 11 residues. CDR1 DFQATT and CDR2 SNEGSKA come from the germline V gene (reference sequence). Trimming removed 1 base at V and 9 bases at J, with 7 bases between. The CDR3 bases are TGCAGTGCTAGAGGTAGGGGTGAGCAGTTCTTC. Translation gives CSARGRGEQFF.

This clonotype turned up a few times. The V and J genes are TRBV6-5 and TRBJ1-6; D might be TRBD1 (6 bases). The CDR3 loop spans 16 amino acids. CDR1 MNHEY and CDR2 SVGAGI come from the germline V gene. V shed 6 bases and J shed 7 bases, with 19 bases lying between them. CDR3 DNA: TGTGCCAGCAGCCAACAGGGAATTCTTGAGAATTCACCCCTCCACTTT. Amino acids: CASSQQGILENSPLHF.

A few counts support this clonotype. V is TRBV6-1 and J is TRBJ1-5; no firm D call. CDR3 size: 14 residues. V was shortened by 8 bases and J by 0 bases, with 11 bases between the two germline ends. CDR1 and CDR2 from the germline V gene are MNHNS and SASEGT. CDR3 DNA: TGTGCCAGCCTCCCGCAGAATAGCAATCAGCCCCAGCATTTT. It is translated as CASLPQNSNQPQHF.

This clonotype showed up just a few times. V usage is TRBV10-2 and J usage is TRBJ2-3, with 8 bases identical to TRBD1. The J segment lost 4 bases and the V segment lost 3 bases, leaving 3 bases of the junction unmatched. The length of the CDR3 is 14 residues. Germline V lookup: CDR1 WSHSY, CDR2 SAAADI. CDR3 bases: TGCGCCAGCAGTGATGGACAGGGTGCAGATACGCAGTATTTT. This encodes CASSDGQGADTQYF.

This clonotype has a handful of counts. J is TRBJ2-5 and V is TRBV5-5; D might be TRBD1 (6 bases). Trimming shortened V by 5 bases and J by 0 bases, and 26 bases separated the two germline ends. This CDR3 contains 19 residues. Germline assignment: CDR1 SGHKS and CDR2 YYEKEE (reference sequence). CDR3 in amino acids: CASSSGFLLLQGHQETQYF. For the CDR3, the DNA is TGTGCCAGCAGTTCTGGATTTCTCCTGTTACAGGGACACCAAGAGACCCAGTACTTC.

The chain joins TRBV7-9 to TRBJ1-4; no definite D call. Germline lookup yields CDR1 SEHNR and CDR2 FQNEAQ (reference sequence). Trimming removed 3 bases from V and 4 bases from J, with 6 bases in between. This CDR3 comprises 13 residues. As DNA, the CDR3 is TGTGCCAGCAGCTTGACGAATAATGAAAAACTGTTTTTT. Its translation is CASSLTNNEKLFF.

Only a few counts were recorded for this clonotype. The genes are TRBV6-2 or TRBV6-3 and TRBJ1-6; 9 bases fit TRBD1. Germline V gene data show CDR1 as MNHEY and CDR2 as SVGEGT. The V segment lost 6 bases and the J segment 10 bases; nucleotides outside the gene matches: 7. The length of the CDR3 is 14 residues. CDR3 sequence: CASRRNRGQSPLHF. DNA for the CDR3: TGTGCCAGCAGACGCAACAGGGGGCAATCACCCCTCCACTTT.

Many counts were recorded for this clonotype. The chain is built from TRBV5-1 and TRBJ1-4; perhaps TRBD1 as D (6 bases). This CDR3 region has 15 residues. Trimming removed 3 bases at V and 7 bases at J, with 16 bases between. The germline CDR1 and CDR2 sequences are SGHRS and YFSETQ. The CDR3 spells CASSSDPGHGEKLFF. In nucleotides, the CDR3 is TGCGCCAGCAGCTCAGATCCGGGACACGGTGAAAAACTGTTTTTT.

The V call is TRBV3-1, the J call TRBJ2-5; TRBD2 might be the D (5 bases). V lost 1 base and J 2 bases, leaving 11 bases between the germline ends. This CDR3 comprises 15 residues. Germline V gene data show CDR1 as LGHDT and CDR2 as YNNKEL (reference sequence). The CDR3 region is CASSQGETRQETQYF. The CDR3, as DNA: TGTGCCAGCAGCCAAGGGGAGACCAGGCAAGAGACCCAGTACTTC.

The chain combines TRBV11-2 with TRBJ2-2, with 7 positions matching TRBD2. Per germline, CDR1 SGHAT and CDR2 FQNNGV. The CDR3 has 16 amino acids. V trimming: 2 bases; J trimming: 4 bases; junction bases outside the gene matches: 7. CDR3 in amino acids: CASSLPSGPVTGELFF. CDR3 DNA: TGTGCCAGCAGCTTACCTAGCGGACCGGTCACCGGGGAGCTGTTTTTT.

The sample holds many counts of this clonotype. CDR3 in amino acids: CASSLGPGTAYEQYF. As DNA, the CDR3 is TGTGCCAGCAGCTTAGGACCCGGGACCGCCTACGAGCAGTACTTC. The chain is built from TRBV7-2 and TRBJ2-7; D possibly uses TRBD1 or TRBD2 (5 bases each). The CDR3 has 15 residues. V was trimmed by 1 base and J by 2 bases, leaving 12 bases between them. CDR1 is SGHTA, CDR2 FQGNSA, per germline.

This clonotype was seen at least ten times. The chain links TRBV7-8 to TRBJ2-3; D is undetermined. The length of the CDR3 is 15 residues. V dropped 3 bases and J dropped 4 bases, with 14 bases sitting between them. Germline loops: CDR1 SGHVS, CDR2 FQNEAQ. CDR3 amino acids: CASSFAVGESDTQYF. CDR3 coding DNA: TGTGCCAGCAGCTTTGCAGTTGGAGAGTCAGATACGCAGTATTTT. The full variable domain, with the rest looked up from reference TRBV7-8 and TRBJ2-3, is GAGVSQSPRYKVAKRGQDVALRCDPISGHVSLFWYQQALGQGPEFLTYFQNEAQLDKSGLPSDRFFAERPEGSVSTLKIQRTQQEDSAVYLCASSFAVGESDTQYFGPGTRLTVL.

This clonotype was counted many times. The chain couples TRBV7-2 to TRBJ2-1; 7 nucleotides agree with TRBD1. The trim removed 1 base at V and 7 bases at J, leaving 7 bases unmatched. The V gene's germline CDR1 is SGHTA and CDR2 FQGNSA. This CDR3 region has 15 residues. The CDR3 DNA reads as TGTGCCAGCAGCTTAGGTCCGGGACAGATAAATGAGCAGTTCTTC. It is translated as CASSLGPGQINEQFF.

The rearrangement links TRBV6-5 to TRBJ2-2; a possible D gene is TRBD2 (7 bases). The germline CDR1 and CDR2 sequences are MNHEY and SVGAGI. Trimming removed 2 bases from V and 4 bases from J, with 17 bases in between. The CDR3 sequence is 17 residues long. DNA of the CDR3: TGTGCCAGCAGTTACCCTCCTTGGGAGGGGGGCACCGGGGAGCTGTTTTTT. Its translation: CASSYPPWEGGTGELFF.

This chain uses TRBV11-2 with TRBJ1-2; unclear D gene. The V and J ends lost 8 bases and 2 bases respectively, with 12 bases between them. Germline V gene sequence: CDR1 SGHAT, CDR2 FQNNGV. This CDR3 has 13 amino acids. This chain's CDR3 is CASRADDNYGYTF. The CDR3 DNA sequence: TGTGCCAGCCGGGCAGATGACAACTATGGCTACACCTTC.

The chain links TRBV5-6 to TRBJ1-1; D not resolved. This CDR3 spans 13 amino acids. Germline V gene data show CDR1 as SGHDT and CDR2 as YYEEEE. Trimming left V 0 bases short and J 10 bases short, with 13 bases between. CDR3 coding DNA: TGTGCCAGCAGCTTGGGGTCGGGGATGAGAGCTTTCTTT. It encodes CASSLGSGMRAFF.

This clonotype turned up a few times. CDR3 region: CASSPDRGLDQPQHF. CDR3 in DNA: TGTGCCAGCAGCCCGGACAGGGGGCTTGATCAGCCCCAGCATTTT. The gene calls are TRBV28 and TRBJ1-5; TRBD1 agrees at 11 bases. Per the germline V gene, CDR1 is MDHEN and CDR2 is SYDVKM. This CDR3 comprises 15 residues. The V and J ends lost 6 bases and 5 bases, in that order; junction bases with no gene match: 6.

The genes are TRBV6-1 and TRBJ1-1; D call uncertain. CDR1 is MNHNS and CDR2 is SASEGT in the germline V gene. V lost 6 bases to trimming and J lost 0 bases, with 11 bases between them. This CDR3 region has 14 residues. CDR3 in amino acids: CASRPGPLNTEAFF. In DNA, the CDR3 is TGTGCCAGCAGGCCCGGACCTCTGAACACTGAAGCTTTCTTT.

This clonotype was picked up a small number of times. This chain connects TRBV12-3 or TRBV12-4 to TRBJ2-1, with D perhaps TRBD2 (5 bases). CDR3 length equals 14 residues. Trimming shortened V by 5 bases and J by 5 bases, and 13 bases separated the two germline ends. Written as DNA, the CDR3 is TGTGCCAGCAGTCGTCGACGGACTGACAATGAGCAGTTCTTC. Its translation: CASSRRRTDNEQFF.

This clonotype was seen only a few times. The genes are TRBV6-2 or TRBV6-3 and TRBJ2-7, with no clear D. Germline lookup yields CDR1 MNHEY and CDR2 SVGEGT. Trimming cost V 7 bases and J 5 bases, with 18 bases left between them. CDR3 size: 14 residues. The CDR3 nucleotides are TGTGCCAGCAAGAACGCCCTGCTCGGTGACGAGCAGTACTTC. It codes for CASKNALLGDEQYF.